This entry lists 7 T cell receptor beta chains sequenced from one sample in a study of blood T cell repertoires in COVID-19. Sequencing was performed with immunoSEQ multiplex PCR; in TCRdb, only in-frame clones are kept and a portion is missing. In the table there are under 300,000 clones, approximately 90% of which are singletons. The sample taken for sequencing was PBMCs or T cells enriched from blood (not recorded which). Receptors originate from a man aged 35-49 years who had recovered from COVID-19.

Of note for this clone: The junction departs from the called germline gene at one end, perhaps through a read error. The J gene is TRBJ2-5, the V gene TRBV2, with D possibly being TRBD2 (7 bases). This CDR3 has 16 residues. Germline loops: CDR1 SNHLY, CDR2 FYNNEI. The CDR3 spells CASSEAFGGRQKTQYF. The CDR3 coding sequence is TGTGCCAGCAGTGAAGCATTCGGGGGGCGCCAAAAGACCCAGTACTTC.

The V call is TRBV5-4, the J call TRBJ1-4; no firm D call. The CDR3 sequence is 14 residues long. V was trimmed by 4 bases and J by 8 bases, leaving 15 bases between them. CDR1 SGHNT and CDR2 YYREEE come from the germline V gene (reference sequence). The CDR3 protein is CASSPGGFREKLFF. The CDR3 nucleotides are TGTGCCAGCAGCCCGGGTGGGTTTCGAGAAAAACTGTTTTTT.

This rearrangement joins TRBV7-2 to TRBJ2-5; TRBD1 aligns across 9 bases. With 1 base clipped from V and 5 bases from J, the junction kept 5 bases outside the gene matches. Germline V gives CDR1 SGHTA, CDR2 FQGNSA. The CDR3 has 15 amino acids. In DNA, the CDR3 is TGTGCCAGCAGCTTAGGAAACAGGGGGCACGAGACCCAGTACTTC. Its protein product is CASSLGNRGHETQYF.

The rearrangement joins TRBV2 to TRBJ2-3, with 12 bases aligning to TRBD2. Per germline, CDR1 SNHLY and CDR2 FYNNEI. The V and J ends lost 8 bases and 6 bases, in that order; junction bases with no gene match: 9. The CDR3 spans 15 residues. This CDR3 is CASLRLAGGQDTQYF. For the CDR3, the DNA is TGTGCCAGCCTACGTCTAGCGGGGGGGCAGGATACGCAGTATTTT. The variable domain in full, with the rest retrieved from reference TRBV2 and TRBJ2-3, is EPEVTQTPSHQVTQMGQEVILRCVPISNHLYFYWYRQILGQKVEFLVSFYNNEISEKSEIFDDQFSVERPDGSNFTLKIRSTKLEDSAMYFCASLRLAGGQDTQYFGPGTRLTVL.

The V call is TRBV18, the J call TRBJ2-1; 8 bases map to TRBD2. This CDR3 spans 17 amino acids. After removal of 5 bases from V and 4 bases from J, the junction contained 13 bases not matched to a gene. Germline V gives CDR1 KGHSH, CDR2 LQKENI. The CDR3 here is CASSSSRASGLYNEQFF. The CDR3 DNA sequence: TGTGCCAGCTCATCATCCAGGGCTAGCGGGCTGTACAATGAGCAGTTCTTC.

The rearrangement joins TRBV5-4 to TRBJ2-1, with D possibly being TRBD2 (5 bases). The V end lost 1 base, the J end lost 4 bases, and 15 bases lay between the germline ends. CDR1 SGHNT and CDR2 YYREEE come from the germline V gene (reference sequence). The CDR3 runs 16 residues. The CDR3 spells CASSLLSGSIYNEQFF. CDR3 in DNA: TGTGCCAGCAGCTTGCTCTCGGGATCAATATACAATGAGCAGTTCTTC. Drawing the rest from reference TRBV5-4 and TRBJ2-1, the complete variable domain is ETGVTQSPTHLIKTRGQQVTLRCSSQSGHNTVSWYQQALGQGPQFIFQYYREEENGRGNFPPRFSGLQFPNYSSELNVNALELDDSALYLCASSLLSGSIYNEQFFGPGTRLTVL.

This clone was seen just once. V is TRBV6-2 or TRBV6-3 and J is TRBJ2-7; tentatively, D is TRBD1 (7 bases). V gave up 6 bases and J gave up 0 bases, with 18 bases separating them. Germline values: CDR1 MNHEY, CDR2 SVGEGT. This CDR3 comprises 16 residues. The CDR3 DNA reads TGTGCCAGCAGCGCGGGGACAGCTGCTACCTCCTACGAGCAGTACTTC. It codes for CASSAGTAATSYEQYF.